The present entry profiles one T cell receptor beta chain with its context. TCRdb's table, derived via immunoSEQ multiplex PCR, lists solely in-frame clones and lacks some. The table records approximately 300,000 clones, around 93% of them present only once. The record originates from a study of T cell responses to AZD1222 COVID-19 vaccine. The CDR3 sequence is 16 residues long. V was trimmed by 0 bases and J by 6 bases, leaving 17 bases between them. Germline values: CDR1 SGHDT, CDR2 YYEEEE. The sequencing here drew on peripheral blood, taken 28 days after the second AZD1222 dose. The V and J genes are TRBV5-6 and TRBJ2-3; D remains unclear. The clonotype originates from an adult who received the AZD1222 COVID-19 vaccine. The CDR3 DNA sequence: TGTGCCAGCAGCTTGGGGTGGGCTACCCCCGGGGATACGCAGTATTTT. Translated, it gives CASSLGWATPGDTQYF. The full variable domain, its missing parts supplied by reference TRBV5-6 and TRBJ2-3, is DAGVTQSPTHLIKTRGQQVTLRCSPKSGHDTVSWYQQALGQGPQFIFQYYEEEERQRGNFPDRFSGHQFPNYSSELNVNALLLGDSALYLCASSLGWATPGDTQYFGPGTRLTVL.